This T cell receptor (beta chain) was identified during a study of vaccination effects on CD4 cells after COVID-19. About the research overall: Post-vaccine specimens arrived a median 72 days past the second dose. Notes on the study in general: The study, lacking early post-infection timepoints, had few convalescent patients. Marked clonal contraction of infection- and vaccine-induced clones was seen late after vaccination.

Germline V gives CDR1 MNHEY, CDR2 SVGEGT. CDR3 length: 15 residues. V lost 6 bases to trimming and J lost 4 bases; unmatched junction nucleotides: 12. Sequencing followed a ViraFEST assay step that expanded antigen-specific CD4+ T cells with viral peptide pools. Cells that had been cultured for nine to eleven days were the source of isolated CD4+ T cells. Participants were given two doses of BNT162b2 or mRNA-1273 vaccine. Wells of around 2.2 million PBMC each were grown with about 9.3 IU/ml IL-2 and roughly 9.9 ug/ml peptides. Assay used: immunoSEQ multiplex PCR; TCRdb lists only in-frame clones, some missing. The data hold tens of thousands of clones, with about 78% observed a single time. As regards this clone: Its antigen is currently unknown.

V gene TRBV6-2 or TRBV6-3 combines with J gene TRBJ2-7; 7 bases are a match to TRBD1. This TCR was recovered from a human donor who received a COVID-19 vaccine. The sequencing used CD4+ T cells from PBMCs cultured with HCoV-OC43 spike peptides, collected after COVID-19 vaccination. Subset reported: HCoV-OC43 spike overlapping peptide pool stimulation. CDR3 in amino acids: CASSSGQSAWYEQYV. As DNA, the CDR3 is TGTGCCAGCAGCTCGGGACAGAGCGCCTGGTACGAGCAGTACGTC.